The TCR beta chain described here comes from a study of cytomegalovirus exposure and HLA in healthy donors. The PCR used 60 Vbeta and 13 Jbeta primers. The protocol was immunoSEQ multiplex PCR, while the TCRdb copy is restricted to in-frame clones and leaves out a portion. The sample includes fewer than 250,000 clones, about 80% of them seen just once. The trim removed 5 bases at V and 1 base at J, leaving 3 bases unmatched. The germline gives CDR1 SNHLY, CDR2 FYNNEI. The CDR3 is 14 amino acids. V is TRBV2 and J is TRBJ1-1; 8 bases map to TRBD1. This TCR was sampled from a woman between 50 and 59 years old in good health and CMV-seropositive. The sequenced material came from PBMCs. For the CDR3, the DNA is TGTGCCAGCAGTTTCGACAGGGGGAACACTGAAGCTTTCTTT. It translates to CASSFDRGNTEAFF.